This T cell receptor beta chain was captured by sequencing in a study of T cell responses to AZD1222 COVID-19 vaccine. Produced via immunoSEQ multiplex PCR; TCRdb's table is partial and in-frame only. The sample lists 100,000 to 150,000 clones, about 89% occurring once. The origin of this receptor is an adult who received the AZD1222 COVID-19 vaccine. Sample: peripheral blood, taken 28 days after the second AZD1222 dose.

For the CDR3, the DNA is TGTGCCAGCAGACGACTAGCGGGGGGTTCTAGCACAGATACGCAGTATTTT. Its protein is CASRRLAGGSSTDTQYF. The rearrangement uses TRBV6-6 and TRBJ2-3, with 13 bases that match TRBD2. The V gene's germline CDR1 is MNHNY and CDR2 SVGAGI (reference sequence). J was trimmed by 0 bases and V by 6 bases; bases with no gene match: 6. The length of the CDR3 is 17 residues.